The 23 T cell receptor beta chains below come from one sample, sequenced in a study of T cell repertoires in cytomegalovirus infection. TCRdb reanalysed the reads using MiXCR and keeps one entry per CDR3 protein. The table lists some 940,000 distinct CDR3 sequences, approximately 33% of them singletons. Their antigens remain unidentified. Material: cultured CD8+ T cells from PBMCs, obtained from culture after CMV antigen stimulation. The receptors stem from a human donor in good health (CMV status not recorded). Some clones in this sample may be carry-over from other donors' samples.

This clonotype was seen once. The J gene is TRBJ2-2, the V gene TRBV5-1; 11 bases align to TRBD1. The germline V gene has CDR1 SGHRS and CDR2 YFSETQ. V shed 2 bases, J shed 4 bases, and the junction held 7 bases outside the gene matches. The CDR3 loop spans 17 amino acids. The CDR3 sequence is CASSFYGQGAVTGELFF. DNA for the CDR3: TGCGCCAGCAGCTTCTATGGACAGGGGGCGGTCACCGGGGAGCTGTTTTTT.

This clonotype has only a few counts. This sequence joins TRBV12-3 or TRBV12-4 and TRBJ1-4; 7 nucleotides align to TRBD1. This CDR3 contains 15 residues. The V segment lost 3 bases and the J segment 5 bases; nucleotides outside the gene matches: 6. Here the CDR3 reads CASSFAGGTNEKLFF. The CDR3 DNA is TGTGCCAGCAGTTTCGCAGGGGGGACAAATGAAAAACTGTTTTTT.

Note on this clonotype: A read error may produce the germline difference seen at one junction end. This chain connects TRBV12-3 or TRBV12-4 to TRBJ1-2, with D possibly being TRBD1 (5 bases). The CDR3 length is 14 residues. CDR3 loop: CTSSLTGATNGYTF. The CDR3 DNA reads as TGTACCAGCAGTTTAACCGGGGCGACCAATGGCTACACCTTC.

This clonotype was found a few times. V usage is TRBV7-2 and J usage is TRBJ2-1; 9 nucleotides line up with TRBD1. The V gene's germline CDR1 is SGHTA and CDR2 FQGNSA. This CDR3 spans 15 amino acids. Trimming removed 5 bases from V and 6 bases from J; junction bases left unmatched: 8. CDR3 protein: CASSPGTGHSNEQFF. The CDR3 DNA reads TGTGCCAGCAGCCCCGGGACAGGGCACTCCAATGAGCAGTTCTTC.

This clonotype was seen a handful of times. The chain is built from TRBV7-8 and TRBJ1-5; D gene ambiguous. CDR3 size: 16 residues. V lost 4 bases, J lost 3 bases, and 16 bases lay in between. Germline V gene lookup returns CDR1 SGHVS and CDR2 FQNEAQ. CDR3: CASSYLLEANNQPQHF. The CDR3 DNA reads TGTGCCAGCAGCTATCTATTGGAGGCAAACAATCAGCCCCAGCATTTT.

In its sample, this clonotype was seen many times. The rearrangement uses TRBV7-2 and TRBJ1-5; D perhaps matches TRBD1 (6 bases). Germline V lookup: CDR1 SGHTA, CDR2 FQGNSA. This CDR3 is 13 amino acids long. Trimming stripped 5 bases from V and 9 bases from J, with 14 bases between. This CDR3 reads CASSRGGYRPQHF. CDR3 in DNA: TGTGCCAGCAGCCGAGGGGGGTATCGGCCCCAGCATTTT.

Note on this clonotype: The junction and the germline gene differ at one end; a read error may be behind it. The rearrangement links TRBV12-3 or TRBV12-4 to TRBJ2-3, with D possibly matching TRBD1 (5 bases). CDR3 length: 17 amino acids. In DNA form, the CDR3 reads TGTGACAGCAGTCAGGGTAAGAAACCTTCCCACACAGATACGCAGTATTTT. It specifies CDSSQGKKPSHTDTQYF.

The chain joins TRBV7-4 to TRBJ2-5; D not certain. The CDR3 runs 15 residues. Germline V CDR1 and CDR2: SGHVT, SQSDAQ. V was cut by 0 bases and J by 1 base, with 9 bases left in between. The CDR3 DNA follows: TGTGCCAGCAGCTTAGCGTTCGTGTTCCAAGAGACCCAGTACTTC. Translation gives CASSLAFVFQETQYF.

The V and J genes are TRBV10-3 and TRBJ2-2; a weak D match, TRBD1 (6 bases). Germline values: CDR1 ENHRY, CDR2 SYGVKD. Trimming removed 0 bases at V and 3 bases at J, with 14 bases between. The CDR3 runs 17 residues. This CDR3 is CAISESPYRADTGELFF. DNA for the CDR3: TGTGCCATCAGTGAGTCGCCGTACAGGGCGGACACCGGGGAGCTGTTTTTT.

The chain links TRBV9 to TRBJ1-5; TRBD1 might be the D (6 bases). The V and J ends lost 4 bases and 0 bases respectively, with 17 bases between them. The length of the CDR3 is 17 residues. Germline loops: CDR1 SGDLS, CDR2 YYNGEE. The CDR3 sequence: CASSQAQGPYSNQPQHF. DNA of the CDR3: TGTGCCAGCAGCCAAGCCCAGGGGCCCTATAGCAATCAGCCCCAGCATTTT.

The genes are TRBV27 and TRBJ1-5; TRBD1 might be the D (6 bases). V dropped 0 bases and J dropped 5 bases, with 20 bases sitting between them. Germline CDR1 and CDR2: MNHEY and SMNVEV (reference sequence). The length of the CDR3 is 18 residues. DNA of the CDR3: TGTGCCAGCAGTTTATCGAGTCCCCGGACAGAGCCGTATCAGCCCCAGCATTTT. Protein sequence: CASSLSSPRTEPYQPQHF.

The table lists this clonotype with many counts. V usage is TRBV12-3 or TRBV12-4 and J usage is TRBJ1-2; 7 nucleotides match TRBD1. V lost 10 bases, J lost 2 bases, and 16 bases stayed unmatched. The CDR3 runs to 16 residues. The CDR3, as DNA: TGTGCCACCCGACGGACCGGGACAGCAGCCAACTATGGCTACACCTTC. It yields the protein CATRRTGTAANYGYTF.

This clonotype has only a few counts. This sequence joins TRBV2 and TRBJ2-3; a possible D gene is TRBD2 (5 bases). The CDR3 is 16 amino acids. Germline CDR1 SNHLY, CDR2 FYNNEI. The V and J ends lost 6 bases and 2 bases respectively, with 18 bases between them. CDR3 region: CASSGFPLDPTDTQYF. DNA of the CDR3: TGTGCCAGCAGCGGGTTCCCACTAGATCCCACAGATACGCAGTATTTT.

This clonotype was found a few times. One end of the junction is discordant with germline, which a read error may explain. V is TRBV27 and J is TRBJ2-1, with D possibly matching TRBD1 (6 bases). The CDR3 length is 14 residues. CDR1 is MNHEY and CDR2 is SMNVEV in the germline V gene (reference sequence). The CDR3: CASSPTGSYNEQFF. DNA for the CDR3: TGCGCCAGCAGCCCGACAGGCTCCTACAATGAGCAGTTCTTC.

The table lists this clonotype with many counts. The rearrangement joins TRBV7-9 to TRBJ1-1, with D tentatively TRBD1 (5 bases). Germline loops: CDR1 SEHNR, CDR2 FQNEAQ (reference sequence). The V end lost 5 bases, the J end lost 3 bases, and 13 bases lay between the germline ends. There are 14 residues in the CDR3. CDR3 nucleotide sequence: TGTGCCAGCAGCGCGGCCTGGGGGGACACTGAAGCTTTCTTT. Its translation is CASSAAWGDTEAFF. Using reference TRBV7-9 and TRBJ1-1 for the parts outside the CDR3, the full variable domain is DTGVSQNPRHKITKRGQNVTFRCDPISEHNRLYWYRQTLGQGPEFLTYFQNEAQLEKSRLLSDRFSAERPKGSFSTLEIQRTEQGDSAMYLCASSAAWGDTEAFFGQGTRLTVV.

Comment on this clonotype: A clone one base away is much larger, so this may be a read error. This chain links TRBV12-5 with TRBJ1-3; 7 bases match TRBD1. This CDR3 contains 12 residues. Germline CDR1 is LGHNT and CDR2 is FRNRAP. DNA for the CDR3: TGTGTTAGTTACAGGGGTGGAAACACCATATATTTT. This codes for CVSYRGGNTIYF.

The V gene is TRBV9, the J gene TRBJ2-3; TRBD2 agrees at 7 bases. The CDR3 has 15 residues. Germline assignment: CDR1 SGDLS and CDR2 YYNGEE. J gave up 2 bases and V 0 bases, and 3 bases lay outside the gene matches. CDR3 protein: CASSVGSGDTDTQYF. CDR3 DNA sequence: TGTGCCAGCAGCGTAGGAAGCGGGGACACAGATACGCAGTATTTT.

A note on this clonotype: A read error may produce the germline difference seen at one junction end. The chain has TRBV28 and TRBJ1-1; 8 bases match TRBD1. Germline CDR1 reads MDHEN; CDR2 reads SYDVKM. The CDR3 covers 19 residues. CDR3 sequence: CANSASDNRGRWMNTEAFF. The CDR3 region has the DNA TGTGCCAACAGTGCATCTGACAACAGGGGGAGATGGATGAACACTGAAGCTTTCTTT.

This sequence joins TRBV6-2 or TRBV6-3 and TRBJ1-1, with D unclear. The CDR3 loop spans 13 amino acids. In germline, CDR1 is MNHEY, CDR2 SVGEGT. The germline V and J ends were trimmed by 2 bases and 4 bases, with 8 bases remaining between them. CDR3 sequence reads: CASSYRETTEAFF. CDR3 bases: TGTGCCAGCAGTTACAGGGAGACCACTGAAGCTTTCTTT.

Note on this clonotype: This clone may be a read error of a much larger clone one base away. This sequence joins TRBV7-2 and TRBJ2-6; possibly TRBD1 or TRBD2 for D (5 bases each). The CDR3 runs to 15 residues. Trimming cost V 3 bases and J 2 bases, with 8 bases left between them. Germline V lookup: CDR1 SGHTA, CDR2 FQGNSA. The CDR3 reads CASSFGAAGANVLTF. DNA for the CDR3: TGTGCCAGCAGCTTCGGGGCAGCTGGGGCCAACGTCCTGACTTTC.

There are a few counts of this clonotype. The chain is built from TRBV7-6 and TRBJ2-1; 7 nucleotides align to TRBD1. The CDR3 loop spans 15 amino acids. Germline values: CDR1 SGHVS, CDR2 FNYEAQ. Trimming cost V 4 bases and J 7 bases; bases outside gene matches: 10. CDR3 amino acids: CASSSLRGSGNEQFF. Written as DNA, the CDR3 is TGTGCCAGCAGCTCCCTCAGGGGGTCTGGAAATGAGCAGTTCTTC.

The chain employs TRBV5-6 and TRBJ1-1; possibly TRBD1 for D (6 bases). Germline values: CDR1 SGHDT, CDR2 YYEEEE. There are 15 residues in the CDR3. V gave up 4 bases and J gave up 3 bases, with 16 bases separating them. CDR3 nucleotide sequence: TGTGCCAGCAGCACCATCAGGGGAGGAGACACTGAAGCTTTCTTT. It is translated as CASSTIRGGDTEAFF.

The chain joins TRBV12-3 or TRBV12-4 to TRBJ1-3; 7 positions match TRBD1. This CDR3 contains 14 residues. The junction had 10 bases not matched to a gene; V was cut back by 7 bases and J by 7 bases. The CDR3 region has the DNA TGTGCCAGCACCCCCGGGACAGTTCTTAACACCATATATTTT. Amino acids: CASTPGTVLNTIYF.